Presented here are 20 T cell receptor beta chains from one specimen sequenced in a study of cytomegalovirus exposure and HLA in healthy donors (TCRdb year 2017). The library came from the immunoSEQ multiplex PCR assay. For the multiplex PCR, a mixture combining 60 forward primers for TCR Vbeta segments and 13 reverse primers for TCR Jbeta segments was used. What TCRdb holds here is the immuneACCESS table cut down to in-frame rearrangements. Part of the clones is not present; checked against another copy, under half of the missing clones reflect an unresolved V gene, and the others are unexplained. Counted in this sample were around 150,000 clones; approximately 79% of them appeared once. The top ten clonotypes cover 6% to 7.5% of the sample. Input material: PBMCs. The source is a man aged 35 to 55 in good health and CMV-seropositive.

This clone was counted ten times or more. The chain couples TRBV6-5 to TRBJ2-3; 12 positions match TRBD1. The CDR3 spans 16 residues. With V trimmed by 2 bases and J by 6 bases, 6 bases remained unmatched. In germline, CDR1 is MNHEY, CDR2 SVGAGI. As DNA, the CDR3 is TGTGCCAGCAGTTACAGGGACAGGGGGCTAGGGGATACGCAGTATTTT. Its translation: CASSYRDRGLGDTQYF.

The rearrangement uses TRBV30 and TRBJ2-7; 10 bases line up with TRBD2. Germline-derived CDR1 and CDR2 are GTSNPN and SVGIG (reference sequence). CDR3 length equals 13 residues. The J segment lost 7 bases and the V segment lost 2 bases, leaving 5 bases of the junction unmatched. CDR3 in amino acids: CAWSFGSGGEQYF. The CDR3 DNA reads TGTGCCTGGAGTTTTGGTAGCGGGGGGGAGCAGTACTTC.

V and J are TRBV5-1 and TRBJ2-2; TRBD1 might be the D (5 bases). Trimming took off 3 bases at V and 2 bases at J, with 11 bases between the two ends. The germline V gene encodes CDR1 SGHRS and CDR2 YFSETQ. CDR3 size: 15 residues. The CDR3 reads CASSYDRPNTGELFF. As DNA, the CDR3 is TGCGCCAGCAGCTACGACAGACCCAACACCGGGGAGCTGTTTTTT.

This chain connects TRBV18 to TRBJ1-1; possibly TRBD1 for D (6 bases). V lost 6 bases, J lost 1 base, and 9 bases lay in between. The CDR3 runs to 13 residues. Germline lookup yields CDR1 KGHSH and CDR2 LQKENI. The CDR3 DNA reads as TGTGCCAGCTCCCGACAGGAGAACACTGAAGCTTTCTTT. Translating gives CASSRQENTEAFF. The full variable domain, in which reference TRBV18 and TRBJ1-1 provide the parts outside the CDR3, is NAGVMQNPRHLVRRRGQEARLRCSPMKGHSHVYWYRQLPEEGLKFMVYLQKENIIDESGMPKERFSAEFPKEGPSILRIQQVVRGDSAAYFCASSRQENTEAFFGQGTRLTVV.

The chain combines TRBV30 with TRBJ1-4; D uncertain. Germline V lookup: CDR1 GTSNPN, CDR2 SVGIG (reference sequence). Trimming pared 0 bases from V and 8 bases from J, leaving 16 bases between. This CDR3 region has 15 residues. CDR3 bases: TGTGCCTGGAGTGTATTATCTCCCGGAGGCGAAAAACTGTTTTTT. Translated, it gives CAWSVLSPGGEKLFF.

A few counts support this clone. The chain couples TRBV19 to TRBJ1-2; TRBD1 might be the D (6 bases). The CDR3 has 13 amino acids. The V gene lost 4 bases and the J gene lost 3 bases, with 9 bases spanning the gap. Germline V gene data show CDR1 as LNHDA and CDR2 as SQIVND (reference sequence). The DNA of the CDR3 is TGTGCCAGTAGTAGCGGACAGCACTATGGCTACACCTTC. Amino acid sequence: CASSSGQHYGYTF.

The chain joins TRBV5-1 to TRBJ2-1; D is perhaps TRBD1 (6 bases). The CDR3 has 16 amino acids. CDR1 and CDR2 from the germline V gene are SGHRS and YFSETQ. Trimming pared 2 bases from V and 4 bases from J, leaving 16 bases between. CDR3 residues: CASSLPLVRGYNEQFF. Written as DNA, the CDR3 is TGCGCCAGCAGCTTACCATTAGTAAGGGGGTACAATGAGCAGTTCTTC.

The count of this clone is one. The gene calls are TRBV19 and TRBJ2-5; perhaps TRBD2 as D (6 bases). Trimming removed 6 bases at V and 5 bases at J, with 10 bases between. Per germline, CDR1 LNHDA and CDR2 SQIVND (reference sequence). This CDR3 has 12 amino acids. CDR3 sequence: CASSPGGETQYF. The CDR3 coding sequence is TGTGCCAGTAGCCCTGGGGGGGAGACCCAGTACTTC.

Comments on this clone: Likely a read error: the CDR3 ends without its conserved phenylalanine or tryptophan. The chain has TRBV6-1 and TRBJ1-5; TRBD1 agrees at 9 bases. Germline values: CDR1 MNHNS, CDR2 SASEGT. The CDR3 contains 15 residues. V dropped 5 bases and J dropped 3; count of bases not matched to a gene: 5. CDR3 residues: CASSLTGGDNQPQHL. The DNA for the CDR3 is TGTGCCAGCAGTCTCACAGGGGGCGACAATCAGCCCCAGCATCTT.

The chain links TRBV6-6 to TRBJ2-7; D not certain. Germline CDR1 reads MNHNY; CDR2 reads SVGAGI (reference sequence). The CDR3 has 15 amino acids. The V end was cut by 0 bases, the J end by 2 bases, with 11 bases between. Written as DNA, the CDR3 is TGTGCCAGCAGTTACTCGACTGGCTCCGCCTACGAGCAGTACTTC. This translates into CASSYSTGSAYEQYF.

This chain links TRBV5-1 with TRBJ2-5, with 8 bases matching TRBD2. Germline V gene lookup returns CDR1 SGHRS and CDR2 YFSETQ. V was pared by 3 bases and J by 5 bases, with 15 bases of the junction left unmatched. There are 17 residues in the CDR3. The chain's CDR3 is CASSSNFLTGGQETQYF. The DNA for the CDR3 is TGCGCCAGCAGCTCGAACTTTTTGACGGGGGGGCAGGAGACCCAGTACTTC.

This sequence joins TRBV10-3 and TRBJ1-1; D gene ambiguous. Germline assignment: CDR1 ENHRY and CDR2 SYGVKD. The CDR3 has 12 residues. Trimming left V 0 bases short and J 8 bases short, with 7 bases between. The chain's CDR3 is CAISESGGEAFF. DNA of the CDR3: TGTGCCATCAGTGAGTCGGGAGGGGAAGCTTTCTTT.

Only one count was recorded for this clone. The CDR3 bases are TGTGCCAGCAGTTACTCGTTTCCAGGCTACGAGCAGTACTTC. Translating gives CASSYSFPGYEQYF. J is TRBJ2-7 and V is TRBV6-6; unclear D gene. V lost 0 bases to trimming and J lost 3 bases, with 9 bases between them. The germline V gene encodes CDR1 MNHNY and CDR2 SVGAGI (reference sequence). This CDR3 has 14 residues.

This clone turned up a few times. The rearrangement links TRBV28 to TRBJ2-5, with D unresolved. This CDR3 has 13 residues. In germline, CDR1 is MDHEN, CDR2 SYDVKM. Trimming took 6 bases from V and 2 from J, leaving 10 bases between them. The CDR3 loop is CASREVRQETQYF. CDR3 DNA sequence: TGTGCCAGCAGGGAAGTCAGGCAAGAGACCCAGTACTTC. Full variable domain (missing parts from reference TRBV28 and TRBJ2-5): DVKVTQSSRYLVKRTGEKVFLECVQDMDHENMFWYRQDPGLGLRLIYFSYDVKMKEKGDIPEGYSVSREKKERFSLILESASTNQTSMYLCASREVRQETQYFGPGTRLLVL.

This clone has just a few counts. The CDR3 DNA reads as TGCAGCCCGGAGACCGCGAAGTTCTTC. Its protein product is CSPETAKFF. V and J are TRBV20-1 and TRBJ2-1; D is undetermined. The germline CDR1 and CDR2 sequences are DFQATT and SNEGSKA (reference sequence). This CDR3 region has 9 residues.

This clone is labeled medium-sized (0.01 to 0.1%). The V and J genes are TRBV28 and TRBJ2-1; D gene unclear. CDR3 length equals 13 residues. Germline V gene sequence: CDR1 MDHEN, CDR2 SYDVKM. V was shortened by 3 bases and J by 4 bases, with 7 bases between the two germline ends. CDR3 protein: CASSFQKYNEQFF. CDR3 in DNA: TGTGCCAGCAGTTTCCAAAAATACAATGAGCAGTTCTTC.

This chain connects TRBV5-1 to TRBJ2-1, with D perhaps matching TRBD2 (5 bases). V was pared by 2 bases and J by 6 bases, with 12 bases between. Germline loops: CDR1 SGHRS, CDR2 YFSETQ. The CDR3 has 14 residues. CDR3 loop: CASSLAASFNEQFF. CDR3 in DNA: TGCGCCAGCAGCTTAGCGGCCTCATTCAATGAGCAGTTCTTC.

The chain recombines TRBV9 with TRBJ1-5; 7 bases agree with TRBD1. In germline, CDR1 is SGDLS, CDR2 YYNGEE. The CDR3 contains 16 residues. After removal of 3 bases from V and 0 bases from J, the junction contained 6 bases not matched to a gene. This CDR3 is CASSAGTGDSNQPQHF. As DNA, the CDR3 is TGTGCCAGCAGCGCCGGAACAGGGGATAGCAATCAGCCCCAGCATTTT.

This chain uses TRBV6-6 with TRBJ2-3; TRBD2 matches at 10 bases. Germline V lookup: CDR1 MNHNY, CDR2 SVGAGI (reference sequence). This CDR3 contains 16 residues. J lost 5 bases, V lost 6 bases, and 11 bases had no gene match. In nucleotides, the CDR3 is TGTGCCAGCAGGTTTTTAGCGGGAGGATTGAAAGATACGCAGTATTTT. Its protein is CASRFLAGGLKDTQYF.

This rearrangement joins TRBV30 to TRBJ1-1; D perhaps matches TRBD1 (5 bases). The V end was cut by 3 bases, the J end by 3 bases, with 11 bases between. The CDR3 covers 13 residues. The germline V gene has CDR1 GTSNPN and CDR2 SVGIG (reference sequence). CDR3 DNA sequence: TGTGCCTGGAGCGAACAGGCCCACACTGAAGCTTTCTTT. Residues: CAWSEQAHTEAFF.